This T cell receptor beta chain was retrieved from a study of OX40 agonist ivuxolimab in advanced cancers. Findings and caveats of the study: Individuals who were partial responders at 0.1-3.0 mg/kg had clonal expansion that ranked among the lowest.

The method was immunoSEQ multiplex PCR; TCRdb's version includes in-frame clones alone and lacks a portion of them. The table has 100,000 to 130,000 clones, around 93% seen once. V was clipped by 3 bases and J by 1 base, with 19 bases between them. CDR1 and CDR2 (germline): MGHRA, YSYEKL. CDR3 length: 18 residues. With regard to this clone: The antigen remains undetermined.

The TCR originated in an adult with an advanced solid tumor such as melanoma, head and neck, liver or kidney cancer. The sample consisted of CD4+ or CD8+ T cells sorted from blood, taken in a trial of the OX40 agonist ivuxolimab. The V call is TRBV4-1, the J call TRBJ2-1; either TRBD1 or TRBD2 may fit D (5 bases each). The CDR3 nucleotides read TGCGCCAGCAGCCAGACAAGCGGTGGGACGGCTTCCTACAATGAGCAGTTCTTC. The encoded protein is CASSQTSGGTASYNEQFF.